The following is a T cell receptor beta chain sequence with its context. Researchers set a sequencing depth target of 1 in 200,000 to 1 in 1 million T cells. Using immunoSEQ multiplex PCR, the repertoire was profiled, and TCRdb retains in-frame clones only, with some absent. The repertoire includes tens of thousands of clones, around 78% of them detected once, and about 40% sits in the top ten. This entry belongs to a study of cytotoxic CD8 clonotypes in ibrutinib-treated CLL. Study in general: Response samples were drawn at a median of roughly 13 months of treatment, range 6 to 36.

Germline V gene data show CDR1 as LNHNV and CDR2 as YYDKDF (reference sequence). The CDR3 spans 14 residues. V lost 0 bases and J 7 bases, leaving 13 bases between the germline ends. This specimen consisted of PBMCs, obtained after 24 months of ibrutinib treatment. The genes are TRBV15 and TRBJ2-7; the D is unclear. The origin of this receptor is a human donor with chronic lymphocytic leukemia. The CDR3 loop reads CATSREGDAREQYF. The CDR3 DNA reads TGTGCCACCAGCAGAGAGGGTGACGCGCGGGAGCAGTACTTC.